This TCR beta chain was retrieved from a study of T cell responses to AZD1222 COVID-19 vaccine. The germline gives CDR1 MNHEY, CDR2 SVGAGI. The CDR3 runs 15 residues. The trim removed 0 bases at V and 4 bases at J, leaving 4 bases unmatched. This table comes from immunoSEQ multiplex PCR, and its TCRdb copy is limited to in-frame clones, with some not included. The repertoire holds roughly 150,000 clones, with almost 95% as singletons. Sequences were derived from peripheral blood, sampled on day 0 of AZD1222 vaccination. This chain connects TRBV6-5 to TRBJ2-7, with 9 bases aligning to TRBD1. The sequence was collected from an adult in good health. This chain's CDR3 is CASSYSGGQGYEQYF. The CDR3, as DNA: TGTGCCAGCAGTTACTCTGGGGGACAGGGTTACGAGCAGTACTTC.